Shown below are 3 T cell receptor beta chains from a single sample sequenced in a study of T cell changes during pregnancy in multiple sclerosis. TCRdb's copy holds only in-frame clones and misses some; the assay was immunoSEQ multiplex PCR. The table lists more than 55,000 clones, around 94% of them singletons, with around 2.5% in the top ten. Sequencing was performed on CD8+ T cells from peripheral blood mononuclear cells, taken after pregnancy. These receptors were collected from a female donor with multiple sclerosis, enrolled in a pregnancy study.

The chain carries TRBV19 and TRBJ2-7, with 11 bases lining up with TRBD2. Germline-derived CDR1 and CDR2 are LNHDA and SQIVND (reference sequence). The ends lost 5 bases at V and 3 bases at J; junction bases unmatched: 3. CDR3 length: 14 residues. The CDR3 loop is CASSPTSGIYEQYF. CDR3 sequence (DNA): TGTGCCAGTAGTCCGACTAGCGGGATCTACGAGCAGTACTTC.

This chain links TRBV7-9 with TRBJ1-1, with 7 bases that match TRBD1. Germline V gene lookup returns CDR1 SEHNR and CDR2 FQNEAQ (reference sequence). This CDR3 is built from 18 residues. After removal of 1 base from V and 5 bases from J, the junction contained 16 bases not matched to a gene. In DNA form, the CDR3 reads TGTGCCAGCAGCTTAGAAGATAGACAGGGAATGATCGGTACTGAAGCTTTCTTT. This codes for CASSLEDRQGMIGTEAFF.

The rearrangement links TRBV7-8 to TRBJ2-1, with 11 bases aligning to TRBD2. Germline V gives CDR1 SGHVS, CDR2 FQNEAQ. Germline trimming cut 6 bases from V and 4 bases from J; bases unmatched to any gene: 5. This CDR3 is 15 amino acids long. This CDR3 reads CASRATSGSYNEQFF. The CDR3 DNA sequence: TGTGCCAGCAGGGCTACTAGCGGGAGTTACAATGAGCAGTTCTTC.